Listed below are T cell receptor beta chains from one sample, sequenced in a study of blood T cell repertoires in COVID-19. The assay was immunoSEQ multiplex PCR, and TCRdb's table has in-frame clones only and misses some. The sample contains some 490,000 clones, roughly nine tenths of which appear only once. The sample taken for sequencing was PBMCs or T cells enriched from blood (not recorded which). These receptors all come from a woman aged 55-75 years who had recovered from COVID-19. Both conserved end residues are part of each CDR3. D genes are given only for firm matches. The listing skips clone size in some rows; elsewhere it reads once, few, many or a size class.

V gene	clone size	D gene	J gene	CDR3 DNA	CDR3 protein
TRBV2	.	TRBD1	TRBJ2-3	TGTGCCAGCACTAACAGGGGTGGTTCAGATACGCAGTATTTT	CASTNRGGSDTQYF
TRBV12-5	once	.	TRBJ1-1	TGTGCTAGTGGTTCCCCGAATCGGGGGTCACACCTAACTATGAACACTGAAGCTTTCTTT	CASGSPNRGSHLTMNTEAFF
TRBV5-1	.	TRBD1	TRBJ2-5	TGCGCCAGCAGCTTGGTCGGGACAGTTAAAGAGACCCAGTACTTC	CASSLVGTVKETQYF
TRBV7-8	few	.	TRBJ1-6	TGTGCCAGCAGCCGCGCGGGTCAGAATTCACCCCTCCACTTT	CASSRAGQNSPLHF
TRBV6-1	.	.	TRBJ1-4	TGTGCCAGCAGTGAATCGGGTTCTAATGAAAAACTGTTTTTT	CASSESGSNEKLFF
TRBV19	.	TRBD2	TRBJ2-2	TGTGCCAGTAGTGGACTAGCCTCCACCGGGGAGCTGTTTTTT	CASSGLASTGELFF
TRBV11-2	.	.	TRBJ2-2	TGTGCCAGCAGCCGTCCTCCAGACAGATTTAACACCGGGGAGCTGTTTTTT	CASSRPPDRFNTGELFF
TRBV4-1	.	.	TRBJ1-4	TGCGCCAGCAGCCAAGAACAGAATAATGAAAAACTGTTTTTT	CASSQEQNNEKLFF
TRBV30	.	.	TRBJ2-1	TGTGCCTGGAGTGGAGGCTACAATGAGCAGTTCTTC	CAWSGGYNEQFF
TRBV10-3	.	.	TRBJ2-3	TGTGCCATCAGTGAAAGGGGGGGACCTAGCACAGATACGCAGTATTTT	CAISERGGPSTDTQYF
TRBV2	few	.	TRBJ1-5	TGTGCCAGCCAGATTACCGTTAGCAATCAGCCCCAGCATTTT	CASQITVSNQPQHF
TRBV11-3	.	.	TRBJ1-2	TGTGCCAGCAGCTTAGAAAGGGGGACGACTGGCTACACCTTC	CASSLERGTTGYTF
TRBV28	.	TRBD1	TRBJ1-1	TGTGCCAGCAGTTTATTGACAGGGGACACTGAAGCTTTCTTT	CASSLLTGDTEAFF
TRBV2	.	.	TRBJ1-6	TGTGCCAGCAGACAGATCTATAATTCACCCCTCCACTTT	CASRQIYNSPLHF
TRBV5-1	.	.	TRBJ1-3	TGCGCCAGCAGCTTGGGGTCGGCAGGGTCTGGAAACACCATATATTTT	CASSLGSAGSGNTIYF
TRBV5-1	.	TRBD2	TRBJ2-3	TGCGCCAGCAGCTCGACGGGACTAGACACAGATACGCAGTATTTT	CASSSTGLDTDTQYF
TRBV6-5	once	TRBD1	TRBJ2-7	TGTGCCAGCTCCAAGGGGGCCCAAGGGGTCGAGCAGTACTTC	CASSKGAQGVEQYF
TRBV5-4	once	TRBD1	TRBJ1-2	TGTGCCAGCAGTACCGGGACAGAGTTTTTATACACCTTC	CASSTGTEFLYTF
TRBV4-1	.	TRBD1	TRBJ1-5	TGCGCCAGCAGCCAGGAGGACAGGGCTGCTCAGCCCCAGCATTTT	CASSQEDRAAQPQHF